This note documents a single T cell receptor beta chain sequence. Its target is unknown. Using RNA transcripts, the TCR beta CDR3 regions were amplified. HTBI-primed RT-PCR formed the first round, and a multiplex PCR formed the second. MiXCR was run by TCRdb on the multiplex PCR reads, yielding one entry per CDR3 protein. The sample includes hundreds of thousands of distinct CDR3 sequences, around 50% of them seen just once. Germline V gives CDR1 SEHNR, CDR2 FQNEAQ (reference sequence). The CDR3 runs to 15 residues. Between the trimmed V and J ends, which lost 3 bases and 2 bases, there was a span of 10 bases. This entry belongs to a study of Graves' ophthalmopathy and Graves' hyperthyroidism. Turning to the study itself: Peripheral blood (taken before any treatment) was collected at initial diagnosis.

The study, taken as a whole, reports: Discrimination between ophthalmopathy and stable hyperthyroidism by a 13-signature model showed roughly 85% sensitivity and 65% to 84% specificity. The study's model predicted ophthalmopathy progression at 70.59% sensitivity and approximately 72% specificity.

The authors diagnosed from clinical symptoms, serum thyroxine, TRAb, thyroid ultrasound and orbital computed tomography. The V and J genes are TRBV7-9 and TRBJ2-2, with D possibly being TRBD2 (6 bases). The sequenced material came from peripheral blood. The clonotype comes from an adult man with Graves' ophthalmopathy. This chain's CDR3 is CASSLVRGNTGELFF. In DNA form, the CDR3 reads TGTGCCAGCAGCTTGGTGCGGGGTAACACCGGGGAGCTGTTTTTT.